Sequencing of this T cell receptor (beta chain) was carried out in a study of blood T cell repertoires in COVID-19. Study-wide context: The samples span acute and convalescent COVID-19 from the United States, Italy and Spain. PBMCs, B-cell-depleted T cells, or T cells were the source of the cDNA or gDNA that made up the material.

As handled by the study authors: Reference gene primer amplification in the assay estimated nucleated cell counts. Profiling relied on immunoSEQ multiplex PCR, and the TCRdb table lists in-frame clones only, not all of them. That table supplies the V and J calls and clone size; D and trimming were determined from the DNA. The sample has 220,000 or so clones, 70% to 85% seen once; the top ten hold under 2%. Deletions cut 4 bases from V and 0 bases from J, with 16 bases between. Germline loops: CDR1 SGHRS, CDR2 YFSETQ. This CDR3 is 16 amino acids long. The sample taken for sequencing was peripheral blood. The receptor was derived from a woman older than 75 with acute or convalescent COVID-19. The chain combines TRBV5-1 with TRBJ1-1; tentative D call: TRBD1 (6 bases). CDR3 coding DNA: TGCGCCAGCAGCCGAATGCACAGGGAAATGAACACTGAAGCTTTCTTT. Residues: CASSRMHREMNTEAFF.